The 23 T cell receptor beta chains below all came from one sample that was sequenced in a study of cytomegalovirus exposure and HLA in healthy donors. The PCR had 60 Vbeta and 13 Jbeta primers. Method: immunoSEQ multiplex PCR; TCRdb's copy keeps in-frame clones and lacks some. Here the sample spans 150,000 or so clones, approximately 86% being singletons. The source material was PBMCs. These receptors all come from a woman in her forties or fifties in good health and CMV-seropositive.

The V call is TRBV23-1, the J call TRBJ2-7; TRBD1 might be the D (5 bases). TRBV23-1 qualifies as an ORF whose function is uncertain. V was trimmed by 6 bases and J by 0 bases, leaving 15 bases between them. The CDR3 runs 15 residues. CDR3 bases: TGCGCCAGCAGGATGCAGGGCCAGGGCTCCTACGAGCAGTACTTC. Its protein is CASRMQGQGSYEQYF.

The gene calls are TRBV4-3 and TRBJ1-2; D is possibly TRBD1 (6 bases). CDR1 is LGHNA and CDR2 is YSLEER in the germline V gene. The CDR3 has 15 amino acids. Trimming cost V 1 base and J 4 bases, with 13 bases left between them. CDR3 in DNA: TGCGCCAGCAGCCAAGGACAGGAGCCCGTCTATGGCTACACCTTC. The encoded protein is CASSQGQEPVYGYTF.

In the case of this clone: A read error may account for a junction end that differs from germline. J is TRBJ2-7 and V is TRBV7-9; D may be TRBD2 (5 bases). Per the germline V gene, CDR1 is SEHNR and CDR2 is FQNEAQ (reference sequence). The CDR3 extends over 12 amino acids. In DNA, the CDR3 is TGTTCCAGCAGCTTAGGGCCTGAGGGGCAGTACTTC. Translated, it gives CSSSLGPEGQYF.

V usage is TRBV4-1 and J usage is TRBJ2-1; TRBD2 matches 9 bases. The germline gives CDR1 MGHRA, CDR2 YSYEKL. The CDR3 contains 16 residues. V lost 1 base to trimming and J lost 9 bases; unmatched junction nucleotides: 10. CDR3: CASSQAGLATSAEQFF. CDR3 DNA: TGCGCCAGCAGCCAAGCGGGACTAGCAACGTCGGCTGAGCAGTTCTTC.

The chain employs TRBV30 and TRBJ1-5; 8 nucleotides match TRBD1. The V and J ends lost 1 base and 7 bases, in that order; junction bases with no gene match: 3. This CDR3 contains 13 residues. The V gene's germline CDR1 is GTSNPN and CDR2 SVGIG (reference sequence). The CDR3, as DNA: TGTGCCTGGAGTGGAACAGGGGGACAGCCCCAGCATTTT. Its translation is CAWSGTGGQPQHF.

V and J are TRBV18 and TRBJ2-2; 7 bases agree with TRBD2. Germline values: CDR1 KGHSH, CDR2 LQKENI. V dropped 9 bases and J dropped 0; count of bases not matched to a gene: 10. The CDR3 is made up of 16 amino acids. In DNA form, the CDR3 reads TGTGCCAGAGTCTCAATGGGAGGGCCGAACACCGGGGAGCTGTTTTTT. Its protein product is CARVSMGGPNTGELFF.

For this clone: The junction differs from germline at one of its ends, possibly a read error. The V and J genes are TRBV27 and TRBJ2-1; D possibly corresponds to TRBD1 (6 bases). CDR1 and CDR2 from the germline V gene are MNHEY and SMNVEV (reference sequence). This CDR3 spans 15 amino acids. CDR3 DNA sequence: TGTGCCAGCACCCTAGGCGCTCCAGGGGTTAATGGGCAGTTCTTC. Translating it yields CASTLGAPGVNGQFF.

CDR3 bases: TGTGCCAGCAGCCTTGCCGGGACTCCTACCGGGGAGCTGTTTTTT. It specifies CASSLAGTPTGELFF. The rearrangement links TRBV13 to TRBJ2-2; D may be TRBD2 (6 bases). Trimming pared 5 bases from V and 5 bases from J, leaving 15 bases between. The CDR3 totals 15 residues. Germline V gene sequence: CDR1 PRHDT, CDR2 FYEKMQ (reference sequence).

This clone was detected once. The junction differs from germline at one of its ends, possibly a read error. The chain employs TRBV7-9 and TRBJ2-1; 9 bases are shared with TRBD2. The length of the CDR3 is 15 residues. Germline CDR1 SEHNR, CDR2 FQNEAQ (reference sequence). The CDR3 DNA sequence: TGTTCCAGCAGCTTATTTGCGGGGGGGCCTCATGAGCAGTTCTTC. This codes for CSSSLFAGGPHEQFF.

The chain has TRBV6-5 and TRBJ2-7, with 11 bases that match TRBD1. Losses at the gene ends were 5 bases for V and 6 bases for J; bases not matched to a gene: 3. From germline, CDR1 is MNHEY and CDR2 SVGAGI. CDR3 length: 13 residues. The CDR3 is CASSAGTGGEQYF. The CDR3 DNA is TGTGCCAGCAGTGCCGGGACAGGGGGCGAGCAGTACTTC.

The V gene is TRBV30, the J gene TRBJ1-1; TRBD1 is a possible D gene (5 bases). This CDR3 spans 13 amino acids. Germline CDR1 reads GTSNPN; CDR2 reads SVGIG (reference sequence). Deletions cut 4 bases from V and 4 bases from J, with 13 bases between. DNA of the CDR3: TGTGCCTGGACCACAGGCGTCGGCACTGAAGCTTTCTTT. It translates to CAWTTGVGTEAFF.

V and J are TRBV4-3 and TRBJ1-6, with a tentative D call TRBD1 (6 bases). V shed 0 bases and J shed 16 bases, with 22 bases lying between them. CDR1 and CDR2 (germline): LGHNA, YSLEER. CDR3 size: 16 residues. The CDR3 loop reads CASSQERGTARTRLHF. The CDR3 nucleotides read TGCGCCAGCAGCCAAGAGAGGGGGACGGCACGGACCAGACTCCACTTT.

The genes are TRBV29-1 and TRBJ1-2, with TRBD1 matching over 7 bases. Germline trimming cut 4 bases from V and 6 bases from J; bases unmatched to any gene: 14. There are 15 residues in the CDR3. The germline CDR1 and CDR2 sequences are SQVTM and ANQGSEA. In nucleotides, the CDR3 is TGCAGCGTTGGAGAAAGAGGGGGCGGTTCGGATGGCTACACCTTC. Translation gives CSVGERGGGSDGYTF.

The rearrangement joins TRBV4-1 to TRBJ2-7; maybe TRBD1 (6 bases). V gave up 3 bases and J gave up 6 bases, with 24 bases separating them. This CDR3 contains 17 residues. Germline V gives CDR1 MGHRA, CDR2 YSYEKL. The DNA for the CDR3 is TGCGCCAGCAGCCATAATTCCCTAGGGGGTACCTACGGCGAGCAGTACTTC. Translating gives CASSHNSLGGTYGEQYF.

The V gene is TRBV28, the J gene TRBJ2-7; TRBD1 aligns across 9 bases. This CDR3 spans 15 amino acids. Germline CDR1 and CDR2: MDHEN and SYDVKM. J gave up 4 bases and V 2 bases, and 6 bases lay outside the gene matches. DNA of the CDR3: TGTGCCAGCAGTTTAGGGCTGGACAGGGGTTACGAGCAGTACTTC. Its translation: CASSLGLDRGYEQYF. Variable domain in full (rest from reference TRBV28 and TRBJ2-7): DVKVTQSSRYLVKRTGEKVFLECVQDMDHENMFWYRQDPGLGLRLIYFSYDVKMKEKGDIPEGYSVSREKKERFSLILESASTNQTSMYLCASSLGLDRGYEQYFGPGTRLTVT.

This chain connects TRBV18 to TRBJ2-7; TRBD1 matches at 9 bases. Looked up from germline, CDR1 is KGHSH and CDR2 is LQKENI. This CDR3 comprises 13 residues. V trimming: 3 bases; J trimming: 6 bases; junction bases outside the gene matches: 3. The CDR3 nucleotides read TGTGCCAGCTCACCCGGGACAGGGAGCGAGCAGTACTTC. This sequence encodes CASSPGTGSEQYF.

The genes are TRBV2 and TRBJ2-1; 7 bases agree with TRBD1. J was trimmed by 8 bases and V by 6 bases; bases with no gene match: 7. Germline CDR1 is SNHLY and CDR2 is FYNNEI. The CDR3 consists of 13 residues. The CDR3 reads CASRPQGPDEQFF. The DNA for the CDR3 is TGTGCCAGCAGGCCACAGGGGCCGGATGAGCAGTTCTTC.

This chain connects TRBV19 to TRBJ2-4; TRBD2 aligns across 13 bases. Germline CDR1 and CDR2: LNHDA and SQIVND (reference sequence). The CDR3 covers 16 residues. V shed 6 bases and J 0 bases; nucleotides not matched to a gene: 2. CDR3: CASRGLAGLAKNIQYF. The CDR3 nucleotides read TGTGCCAGTAGGGGACTAGCGGGACTAGCCAAAAACATTCAGTACTTC.

V is TRBV6-6 and J is TRBJ2-1; D unresolved. The CDR3 has 14 residues. Trimming stripped 3 bases from V and 6 bases from J, with 12 bases between. CDR1 MNHNY and CDR2 SVGAGI come from the germline V gene (reference sequence). In DNA, the CDR3 is TGTGCCAGCAGTTATGAGGTCTCCAGCAATGAGCAGTTCTTC. Its protein is CASSYEVSSNEQFF.

This chain joins TRBV9 and TRBJ1-5, with TRBD1 as a possible D gene (5 bases). V was clipped by 3 bases and J by 7 bases, with 11 bases between them. The CDR3 totals 13 residues. Germline CDR1 is SGDLS and CDR2 is YYNGEE. The CDR3 sequence is CASSGPGKQPQHF. CDR3 sequence (DNA): TGTGCCAGCAGCGGGCCAGGGAAGCAGCCCCAGCATTTT.

There are a few counts of this clone. J is TRBJ2-3 and V is TRBV4-1, with TRBD2 matching 7 bases. The CDR3 is 15 amino acids. With V trimmed by 2 bases and J by 0 bases, 2 bases remained unmatched. Per the germline V gene, CDR1 is MGHRA and CDR2 is YSYEKL. CDR3 amino acids: CASSQFSGSTDTQYF. CDR3 nucleotides: TGCGCCAGCAGCCAATTTAGCGGGAGCACAGATACGCAGTATTTT.

DNA for the CDR3: TGTGCCAGCAGCCAAGATTTAGGACAGGGAGGCGGTGGCTACACCTTC. Protein product: CASSQDLGQGGGGYTF. This sequence joins TRBV4-2 and TRBJ1-2; the match to TRBD1 covers 8 bases. V shed 0 bases, J shed 7 bases, and the junction held 10 bases outside the gene matches. The CDR3 sequence is 16 residues long. Germline V gene data show CDR1 as LGHNA and CDR2 as YNFKEQ.

This chain connects TRBV9 to TRBJ2-1, with TRBD2 matching over 10 bases. The CDR3 extends over 16 amino acids. Trimming at V came to 4 bases and at J to 8 bases, leaving 12 bases not matched to a gene. The germline V gene encodes CDR1 SGDLS and CDR2 YYNGEE. CDR3 sequence reads: CASSTRAGTSVDEQFF. The CDR3 coding sequence is TGTGCCAGCAGCACCCGGGCGGGGACTAGCGTCGATGAGCAGTTCTTC.